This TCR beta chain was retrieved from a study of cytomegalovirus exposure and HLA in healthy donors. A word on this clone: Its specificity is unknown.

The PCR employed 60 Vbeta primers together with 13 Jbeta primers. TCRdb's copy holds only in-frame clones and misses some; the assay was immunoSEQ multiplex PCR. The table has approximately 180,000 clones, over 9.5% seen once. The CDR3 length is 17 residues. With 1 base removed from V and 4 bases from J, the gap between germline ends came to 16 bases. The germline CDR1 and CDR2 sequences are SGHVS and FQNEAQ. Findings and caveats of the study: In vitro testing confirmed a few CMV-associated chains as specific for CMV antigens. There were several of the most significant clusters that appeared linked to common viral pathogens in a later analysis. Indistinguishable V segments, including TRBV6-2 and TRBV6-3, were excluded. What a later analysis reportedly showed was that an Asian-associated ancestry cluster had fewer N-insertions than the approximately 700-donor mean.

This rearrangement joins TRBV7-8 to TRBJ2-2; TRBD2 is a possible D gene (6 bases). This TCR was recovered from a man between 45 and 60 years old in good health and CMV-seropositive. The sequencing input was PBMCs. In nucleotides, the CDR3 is TGTGCCAGCAGCTTAGATTGGGACGGGACTGGCACCGGGGAGCTGTTTTTT. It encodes CASSLDWDGTGTGELFF.